These 27 T cell receptor beta chains share one sample of origin, sequenced in a study of cytomegalovirus exposure and HLA in healthy donors. PCR amplification relied on 60 Vbeta primers (plus 13 Jbeta primers). Generated by immunoSEQ multiplex PCR, the TCRdb table keeps only in-frame clones and is missing some. The sample yields around 150,000 clones, nearly 80% seen once. The sample taken for sequencing was PBMCs. The receptors shown here come from a woman aged 40-49 years in good health and CMV-seronegative.

By share of the sample, this clone is medium-sized. This chain connects TRBV28 to TRBJ2-1, with 8 bases lining up with TRBD2. This CDR3 contains 13 residues. Germline-derived CDR1 and CDR2 are MDHEN and SYDVKM. V lost 6 bases, J lost 3 bases, and 1 base stayed unmatched. This CDR3 is CASSGGGYNEQFF. DNA of the CDR3: TGTGCCAGCAGCGGGGGGGGCTACAATGAGCAGTTCTTC.

The chain recombines TRBV7-8 with TRBJ2-1; D is undetermined. Germline V gene data show CDR1 as SGHVS and CDR2 as FQNEAQ. CDR3 length: 17 residues. The V and J ends lost 1 base and 0 bases respectively, with 13 bases between them. This CDR3 is CASSLGGGSVSYNEQFF. CDR3 in DNA: TGTGCCAGCAGCTTAGGCGGCGGCAGCGTCTCCTACAATGAGCAGTTCTTC.

There are a few counts of this clone. V is TRBV11-2 and J is TRBJ2-7; TRBD2 aligns across 8 bases. V was pared by 4 bases and J by 0 bases, with 8 bases of the junction left unmatched. Germline-derived CDR1 and CDR2 are SGHAT and FQNNGV. CDR3 length equals 16 residues. CDR3 protein: CASSSRVAGRSYEQYF. Here the CDR3 DNA reads TGTGCCAGCAGCTCCAGAGTAGCGGGGCGCTCCTACGAGCAGTACTTC.

The chain is built from TRBV2 and TRBJ2-2, with 7 bases that match TRBD2. This CDR3 has 15 residues. CDR1 is SNHLY, CDR2 FYNNEI, per germline. V lost 3 bases, J lost 7 bases, and 8 bases stayed unmatched. CDR3 nucleotides: TGTGCCAGCAGTGAGGTCGGGGGGATGGGCGGGGAGCTGTTTTTT. It is translated as CASSEVGGMGGELFF.

The J gene is TRBJ1-5, the V gene TRBV6-1; unclear D gene. Per germline, CDR1 MNHNS and CDR2 SASEGT. The CDR3 length is 16 residues. V dropped 1 base and J dropped 8 bases, with 18 bases sitting between them. CDR3 nucleotides: TGTGCCAGCAGTGAAGGACACCAGGTGGGTTTCAAGCCCCAGCATTTT. The encoded protein is CASSEGHQVGFKPQHF.

The chain recombines TRBV19 with TRBJ1-1, with a possible D match to TRBD1 (6 bases). The germline V gene has CDR1 LNHDA and CDR2 SQIVND (reference sequence). The CDR3 spans 14 residues. Trimming left V 5 bases short and J 2 bases short, with 12 bases between. CDR3 amino acids: CASSFRGSNTEAFF. Written as DNA, the CDR3 is TGTGCCAGTAGTTTTAGGGGGTCTAACACTGAAGCTTTCTTT.

The J gene is TRBJ1-1, the V gene TRBV18; unclear D gene. CDR3 length equals 13 residues. Germline lookup yields CDR1 KGHSH and CDR2 LQKENI. Trimming took off 3 bases at V and 0 bases at J, with 5 bases between the two ends. CDR3 nucleotides: TGTGCCAGCTCACCGCCGGTGAACACTGAAGCTTTCTTT. The encoded protein is CASSPPVNTEAFF. The full variable domain, completed using reference TRBV18 and TRBJ1-1, is NAGVMQNPRHLVRRRGQEARLRCSPMKGHSHVYWYRQLPEEGLKFMVYLQKENIIDESGMPKERFSAEFPKEGPSILRIQQVVRGDSAAYFCASSPPVNTEAFFGQGTRLTVV.

This clone was seen more than once but under ten times. The chain links TRBV7-9 to TRBJ2-1; D remains ambiguous. Germline V gene lookup returns CDR1 SEHNR and CDR2 FQNEAQ (reference sequence). The CDR3 has 13 amino acids. Between the trimmed V and J ends, which lost 6 bases and 5 bases, there was a span of 11 bases. Here the CDR3 DNA reads TGTGCCAGCAGGATCGCAGGAAACAATGAGCAGTTCTTC. It specifies CASRIAGNNEQFF.

This clone was counted between two and nine times. The chain carries TRBV4-1 and TRBJ1-4; 8 nucleotides agree with TRBD1. The junction had 13 bases not matched to a gene; V was cut back by 7 bases and J by 0 bases. The CDR3 totals 18 residues. Germline V gene data show CDR1 as MGHRA and CDR2 as YSYEKL. In DNA form, the CDR3 reads TGCGCCAGCACACCCGTGCAGGGGGCGTTCGCAACTAATGAAAAACTGTTTTTT. Translation: CASTPVQGAFATNEKLFF.

The rearrangement joins TRBV4-1 to TRBJ2-7; 9 positions match TRBD1. This CDR3 spans 16 amino acids. Germline CDR1 MGHRA, CDR2 YSYEKL. V was pared by 1 base and J by 3 bases, with 7 bases of the junction left unmatched. CDR3 amino acids: CASSQGAADRGYEQYF. The CDR3, as DNA: TGCGCCAGCAGCCAAGGGGCGGCGGACAGGGGCTACGAGCAGTACTTC.

The chain carries TRBV11-3 and TRBJ2-7; tentative D call: TRBD2 (6 bases). V was trimmed by 5 bases and J by 0 bases, leaving 11 bases between them. Germline V gene sequence: CDR1 SGHNT, CDR2 YENEEA. This CDR3 contains 14 residues. DNA for the CDR3: TGTGCCAGCAGCGTTCGGGGGAGCTCCTACGAGCAGTACTTC. Encoded protein: CASSVRGSSYEQYF. Based on the CDR3 plus reference TRBV11-3 and TRBJ2-7, the full variable domain is EAGVVQSPRYKIIEKKQPVAFWCNPISGHNTLYWYLQNLGQGPELLIRYENEEAVDDSQLPKDRFSAERLKGVDSTLKIQPAELGDSAVYLCASSVRGSSYEQYFGPGTRLTVT.

This clone was seen more than once but under ten times. The chain joins TRBV10-1 to TRBJ2-1; D gene uncertain. V was shortened by 3 bases and J by 9 bases, with 6 bases between the two germline ends. The CDR3 runs to 11 residues. Germline loops: CDR1 WNHNN, CDR2 SYGVQD (reference sequence). The CDR3 DNA is TGCGCCAGCAGTGACAGCGTTGAGCAGTTCTTC. This codes for CASSDSVEQFF.

A single count supports this clone. This rearrangement joins TRBV11-2 to TRBJ1-3; D is unclear. The CDR3 is made up of 13 amino acids. Per germline, CDR1 SGHAT and CDR2 FQNNGV. The germline V and J ends were trimmed by 1 base and 5 bases, with 6 bases remaining between them. This CDR3 is CASSLVGRNTIYF. In DNA, the CDR3 is TGTGCCAGCAGCTTAGTTGGGCGAAACACCATATATTTT.

The chain carries TRBV13 and TRBJ1-2; tentative D call: TRBD1 (5 bases). CDR1 and CDR2 from the germline V gene are PRHDT and FYEKMQ (reference sequence). The CDR3 loop spans 15 amino acids. Trimming shortened V by 3 bases and J by 4 bases, and 15 bases separated the two germline ends. The CDR3 DNA is TGTGCCAGCAGCTTCGTGGGGGATAGCGGCTATGGCTACACCTTC. Its translation: CASSFVGDSGYGYTF.

The chain links TRBV15 to TRBJ2-5; 8 bases align to TRBD2. The end of the DNA aligns better with TRBJ2-7, so the J call may be wrong. Germline V CDR1 and CDR2: LNHNV, YYDKDF (reference sequence). The CDR3 has 16 amino acids. CDR3 bases: TGTGCCACCAGCATCGGCGGGGGGATTACTTCCTACGAGCAGTACTTC. It yields the protein CATSIGGGITSYEQYF.

J is TRBJ1-1 and V is TRBV4-1, with D possibly matching TRBD1 (5 bases). This CDR3 has 14 residues. Germline V lookup: CDR1 MGHRA, CDR2 YSYEKL. V was cut by 4 bases and J by 4 bases, with 13 bases left in between. The CDR3 region is CASSPGLLATEAFF. The CDR3 bases are TGCGCCAGCAGCCCGGGACTTCTGGCCACTGAAGCTTTCTTT.

The chain combines TRBV19 with TRBJ2-1, with a tentative D call TRBD2 (5 bases). CDR3 length: 16 residues. CDR1 and CDR2 (germline): LNHDA, SQIVND (reference sequence). V was clipped by 7 bases and J by 1 base, with 17 bases between them. The CDR3 bases are TGTGCCAGTACCCCTAGAGGGAAAGGGTCCTACAATGAGCAGTTCTTC. This gives the protein CASTPRGKGSYNEQFF.

The chain carries TRBV7-8 and TRBJ1-2; possibly TRBD1 for D (6 bases). In germline, CDR1 is SGHVS, CDR2 FQNEAQ. The V end was cut by 0 bases, the J end by 5 bases, with 22 bases between. The CDR3 sequence is 18 residues long. The CDR3 region has the DNA TGTGCCAGCAGCTTAGCGCTGAAGGACAGTAAAGGGTTTTATGGCTACACCTTC. This encodes CASSLALKDSKGFYGYTF.

The genes are TRBV12-5 and TRBJ2-7, with 10 bases fitting TRBD2. Germline CDR1 is LGHNT and CDR2 is FRNRAP. CDR3 length equals 17 residues. The V segment lost 2 bases and the J segment 3 bases; nucleotides outside the gene matches: 10. DNA for the CDR3: TGTGCTAGTGGTTTGCTACTTACTAGCGGGGACTTCTACGAGCAGTACTTC. It is translated as CASGLLLTSGDFYEQYF.

The chain joins TRBV7-2 to TRBJ1-1; 7 nucleotides match TRBD1. V lost 7 bases and J lost 5; bases outside the gene matches: 4. The CDR3 length is 12 residues. CDR1 and CDR2 (germline): SGHTA, FQGNSA. The CDR3 protein is CASNDRVTEAFF. DNA for the CDR3: TGTGCCAGCAACGACAGGGTAACTGAAGCTTTCTTT.

This clone is a singleton in its sample. This sequence joins TRBV5-5 and TRBJ1-4; tentative D call: TRBD1 (6 bases). The V end lost 3 bases, the J end lost 5 bases, and 17 bases lay between the germline ends. The CDR3 totals 16 residues. Germline assignment: CDR1 SGHKS and CDR2 YYEKEE (reference sequence). CDR3 amino acids: CASSYDRLRSNEKLFF. CDR3 nucleotide sequence: TGTGCCAGCAGCTACGACAGGTTACGGAGCAATGAAAAACTGTTTTTT.

This chain connects TRBV4-1 to TRBJ2-5; TRBD2 aligns across 10 bases. V lost 1 base and J lost 6; bases outside the gene matches: 14. The germline CDR1 and CDR2 sequences are MGHRA and YSYEKL. The CDR3 has 18 amino acids. CDR3 coding DNA: TGCGCCAGCAGCCAAGTCCCGGGACTAGCGAACCAAGCGCAGACCCAGTACTTC. This translates into CASSQVPGLANQAQTQYF.

The chain has TRBV19 and TRBJ2-2; TRBD1 agrees at 9 bases. V lost 4 bases and J lost 8; bases outside the gene matches: 11. This CDR3 has 16 amino acids. CDR1 and CDR2 (germline): LNHDA, SQIVND (reference sequence). The CDR3 DNA reads TGTGCCAGTAGTAATTTTGGGACAGGGAGAATGGGGGAGCTGTTTTTT. As protein: CASSNFGTGRMGELFF.

V usage is TRBV28 and J usage is TRBJ1-1, with D possibly matching TRBD1 (6 bases). This CDR3 has 15 amino acids. Deletions cut 5 bases from V and 0 bases from J, with 13 bases between. Germline lookup yields CDR1 MDHEN and CDR2 SYDVKM. This CDR3 reads CASSPYREMNTEAFF. In DNA, the CDR3 is TGTGCCAGCAGTCCCTACAGGGAAATGAACACTGAAGCTTTCTTT.

This chain links TRBV10-1 with TRBJ2-7; 12 bases are shared with TRBD2. CDR1 is WNHNN, CDR2 SYGVQD, per germline (reference sequence). CDR3 length equals 17 residues. V trimming: 4 bases; J trimming: 0 bases; junction bases outside the gene matches: 7. The CDR3 region has the DNA TGCGCCAGCAGTGGCCGACTAGCGGGGGACACCTCCTACGAGCAGTACTTC. Translation: CASSGRLAGDTSYEQYF.

V gene TRBV10-3 combines with J gene TRBJ2-7; D might be TRBD2 (7 bases). V gave up 10 bases and J gave up 0 bases, with 16 bases separating them. This CDR3 is 14 amino acids long. Germline V gives CDR1 ENHRY, CDR2 SYGVKD. In DNA form, the CDR3 reads TGTGCCACCCGGGTCGCGGGGGCCTCCTACGAGCAGTACTTC. Its protein product is CATRVAGASYEQYF.

Only one count was recorded for this clone. V and J are TRBV19 and TRBJ2-3; 7 bases align to TRBD1. V lost 4 bases and J lost 3; bases outside the gene matches: 10. There are 16 residues in the CDR3. CDR1 and CDR2 from the germline V gene are LNHDA and SQIVND (reference sequence). The CDR3 spells CASSTIRQGTTDTQYF. DNA of the CDR3: TGTGCCAGTAGTACAATAAGACAGGGAACAACAGATACGCAGTATTTT.